Listed below are T cell receptor beta chains from one sample, sequenced in a study of human T cells and chemical hapten exposure. MiXCR was run by TCRdb on the RACE reads, yielding one entry per CDR3 protein. Here the sample spans approximately 41,000 distinct CDR3 sequences, about 4% being singletons. The sample in question was whole blood, obtained in connection with sensitization to the hapten diphenylcyclopropenone (DPC). The origin of the receptors is a man aged 50-60 years with alopecia areata. Some clones in this sample may be carry-over from other donors' samples. CDR3s include the opening cysteine and the closing phenylalanine or tryptophan. Each record gives: V gene, clone size, J gene, D gene, CDR3 DNA, CDR3 protein. The D gene is left open where the match is weak. Clone size is given for some rows only: seen once, a few or many times, or a class if the clone is expanded.

V: TRBV15; size: many; J: TRBJ1-3; D: .; DNA: TGTGCCACCAGCAGAGATCAGGTCCGCTCTGGAAACACCATATATTTT; CDR3: CATSRDQVRSGNTIYF
V: TRBV5-1; size: many; J: TRBJ2-5; D: .; DNA: TGCGCCAGCAGCTTCGGGGGAGGAGAGACCCAGTACTTC; CDR3: CASSFGGGETQYF
V: TRBV6-5; size: many; J: TRBJ2-5; D: .; DNA: TGTGCCAGCAGTTACGGTTATGCGGTCAGCCAAGAGACCCAGTACTTC; CDR3: CASSYGYAVSQETQYF
V: TRBV28; size: .; J: TRBJ2-1; D: TRBD1; DNA: TGTGCCAGCAGCCCGACAGGGTTCTTCAATGAGCAGTTCTTC; CDR3: CASSPTGFFNEQFF
V: TRBV6-1; size: many; J: TRBJ1-4; D: TRBD1; DNA: TGTGCCAGCAAGCCGGGACAGGGTAGCGAAAAACTGTTTTTT; CDR3: CASKPGQGSEKLFF
V: TRBV11-1; size: many; J: TRBJ1-1; D: .; DNA: TGTGCCAGCAGGGAGGACAGCTGGAACACTGAAGCTTTCTTT; CDR3: CASREDSWNTEAFF
V: TRBV18; size: many; J: TRBJ2-1; D: TRBD2; DNA: TGTGCCAGCTCACCACGGCCCGGGACTAGCGGATACAATGAGCAGTTCTTC; CDR3: CASSPRPGTSGYNEQFF
V: TRBV12-3/TRBV12-4; size: .; J: TRBJ2-1; D: TRBD2; DNA: TGTGCCAGCAGACCTCAGGGTAGCGGGAGTAGCCAGTTCTTC; CDR3: CASRPQGSGSSQFF
V: TRBV7-2; size: many; J: TRBJ2-7; D: .; DNA: TGTGCCAGCAGCCCCCAAATGCGTTCCTACGAGCAGTACTTC; CDR3: CASSPQMRSYEQYF
V: TRBV10-1; size: many; J: TRBJ1-3; D: .; DNA: TGCGCCAGCAGTGACCCGGGGCGTCCTGGAAACACCATATATTTT; CDR3: CASSDPGRPGNTIYF
V: TRBV7-3; size: many; J: TRBJ2-2; D: TRBD1; DNA: TGTGCCAGCAGCACCGGGACAGGGGGCGGGGAGCTGTTTTTT; CDR3: CASSTGTGGGELFF
V: TRBV12-3/TRBV12-4; size: many; J: TRBJ2-1; D: TRBD1; DNA: TGTGCCAGCAGTTCCCCGACAGGGTGGGGGAATGAGCAGTTCTTC; CDR3: CASSSPTGWGNEQFF
V: TRBV12-3/TRBV12-4; size: many; J: TRBJ2-6; D: TRBD2; DNA: TGTGCCAGCCGGGGACCGGGACTAGCGGGAGGGGCTGGGGCCAACGTCCTGACTTTC; CDR3: CASRGPGLAGGAGANVLTF
V: TRBV20-1; size: many; J: TRBJ2-1; D: TRBD1; DNA: TGCAGTGCTAGCGACGACAGGGGTAATGAGCAGTTCTTC; CDR3: CSASDDRGNEQFF
V: TRBV15; size: many; J: TRBJ1-3; D: .; DNA: TGTGCCACCAGCAGAGGGGCAGGGCTTGACACTGGAAACACCATATATTTT; CDR3: CATSRGAGLDTGNTIYF
V: TRBV4-1; size: many; J: TRBJ2-3; D: TRBD1; DNA: TGCGCCAGCAGCCAGCACCAGGGGGCGTCCACAGATACGCAGTATTTT; CDR3: CASSQHQGASTDTQYF
V: TRBV20-1; size: .; J: TRBJ1-5; D: .; DNA: TGCAGTGCCCTTGGGGGGGATCAGCCCCAGCATTTT; CDR3: CSALGGDQPQHF
V: TRBV6-2/TRBV6-3; size: many; J: TRBJ2-7; D: .; DNA: TGTGCCAGCAGCATCCTTAGCGGAACCTACGAGCAGTACTTC; CDR3: CASSILSGTYEQYF